This T cell receptor (beta chain) emerged from a study of OX40 agonist ivuxolimab in advanced cancers. Study overall: Ivuxolimab is an agonistic anti-OX40 (CD134) antibody, and patients were treated with it. Study-level findings and limits: CD8+ T cells were the subset that, on average, had more expanded clones than CD4+.

Assay used: immunoSEQ multiplex PCR; TCRdb lists only in-frame clones, some missing. The sample lists about 93,000 clones, about 90% seen once, with roughly 0.5% in the top ten. A note on this clone: Its matching antigen is unknown.

This CDR3 region has 15 residues. The J segment lost 6 bases and the V segment lost 5 bases, leaving 12 bases of the junction unmatched. Germline CDR1 MNHEY, CDR2 SVGAGI. This specimen was CD4+ or CD8+ T cells sorted from blood, taken in a trial of the OX40 agonist ivuxolimab. The receptor was isolated from an adult with an advanced solid tumor such as melanoma, head and neck, liver or kidney cancer. J is TRBJ1-2 and V is TRBV6-5; 7 nucleotides match TRBD1. The CDR3 DNA reads as TGTGCCAGCAGTGGGATAGGGACAGTGAATGATGGCTACACCTTC. This sequence encodes CASSGIGTVNDGYTF.